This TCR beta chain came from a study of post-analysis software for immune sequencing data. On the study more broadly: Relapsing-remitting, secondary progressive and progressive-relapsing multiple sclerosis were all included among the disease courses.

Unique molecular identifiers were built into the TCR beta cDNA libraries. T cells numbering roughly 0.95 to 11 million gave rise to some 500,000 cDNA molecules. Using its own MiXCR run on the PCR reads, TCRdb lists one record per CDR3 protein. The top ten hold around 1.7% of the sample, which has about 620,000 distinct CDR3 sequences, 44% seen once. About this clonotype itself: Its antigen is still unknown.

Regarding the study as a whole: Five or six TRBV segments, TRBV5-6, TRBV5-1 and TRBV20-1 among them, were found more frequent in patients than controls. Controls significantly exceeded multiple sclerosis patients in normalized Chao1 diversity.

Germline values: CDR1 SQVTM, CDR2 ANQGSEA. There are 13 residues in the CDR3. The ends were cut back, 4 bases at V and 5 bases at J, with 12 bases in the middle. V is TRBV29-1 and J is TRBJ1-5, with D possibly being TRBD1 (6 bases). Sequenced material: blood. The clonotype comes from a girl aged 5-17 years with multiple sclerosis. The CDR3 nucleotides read TGCAGCGTTGCGGCGTCAGGGGATCAGCCCCAGCATTTT. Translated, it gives CSVAASGDQPQHF.